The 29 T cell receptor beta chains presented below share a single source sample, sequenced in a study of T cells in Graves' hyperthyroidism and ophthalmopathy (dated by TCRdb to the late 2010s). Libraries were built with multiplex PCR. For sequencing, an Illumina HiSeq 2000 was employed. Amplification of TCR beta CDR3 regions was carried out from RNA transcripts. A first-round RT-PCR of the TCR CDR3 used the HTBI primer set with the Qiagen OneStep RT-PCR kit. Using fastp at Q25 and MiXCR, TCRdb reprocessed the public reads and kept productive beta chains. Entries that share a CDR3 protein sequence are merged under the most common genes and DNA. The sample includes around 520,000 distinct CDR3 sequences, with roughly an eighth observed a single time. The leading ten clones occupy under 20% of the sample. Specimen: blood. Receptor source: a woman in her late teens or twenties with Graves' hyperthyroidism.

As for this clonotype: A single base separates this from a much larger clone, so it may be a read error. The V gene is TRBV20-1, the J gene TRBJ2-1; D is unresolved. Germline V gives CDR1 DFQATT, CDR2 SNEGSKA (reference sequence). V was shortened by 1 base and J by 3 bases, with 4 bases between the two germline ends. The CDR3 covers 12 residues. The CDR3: CSARGDYNEQFF. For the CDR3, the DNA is TGCAGTGCTAGAGGGGACTACAATGAGCAGTTCTTC.

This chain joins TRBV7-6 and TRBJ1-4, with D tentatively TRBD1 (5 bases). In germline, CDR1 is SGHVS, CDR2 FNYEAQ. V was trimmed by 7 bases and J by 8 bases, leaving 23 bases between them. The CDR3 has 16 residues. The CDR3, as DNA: TGTGCCAGCAACAATTATGCAAGAGGGGAGGGGGAAAAACTGTTTTTT. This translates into CASNNYARGEGEKLFF.

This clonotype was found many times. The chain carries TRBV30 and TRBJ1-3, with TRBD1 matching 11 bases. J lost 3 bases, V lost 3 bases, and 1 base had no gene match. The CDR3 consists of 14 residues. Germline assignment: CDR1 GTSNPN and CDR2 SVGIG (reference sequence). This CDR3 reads CAWRGQGVGNTIYF. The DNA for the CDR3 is TGTGCCTGGAGGGGACAGGGGGTTGGAAACACCATATATTTT.

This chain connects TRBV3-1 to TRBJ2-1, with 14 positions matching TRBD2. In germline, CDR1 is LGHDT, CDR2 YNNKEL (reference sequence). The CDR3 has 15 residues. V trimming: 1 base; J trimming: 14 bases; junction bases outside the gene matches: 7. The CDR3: CASSQGLAGGPIKFF. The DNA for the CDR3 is TGTGCCAGCAGCCAAGGACTAGCGGGAGGGCCCATAAAGTTCTTC.

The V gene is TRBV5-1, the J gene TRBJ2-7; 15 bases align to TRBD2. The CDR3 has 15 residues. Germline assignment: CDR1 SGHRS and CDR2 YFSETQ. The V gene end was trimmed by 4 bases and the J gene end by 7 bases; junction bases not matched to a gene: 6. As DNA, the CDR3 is TGCGCCAGCAGCGAGGGACTAGCGGGAGGTGAGGAGCAGTACGTC. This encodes CASSEGLAGGEEQYV.

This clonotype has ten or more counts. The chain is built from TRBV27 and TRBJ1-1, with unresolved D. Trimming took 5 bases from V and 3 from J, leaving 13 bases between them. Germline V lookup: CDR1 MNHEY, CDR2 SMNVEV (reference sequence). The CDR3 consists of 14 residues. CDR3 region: CASSRSSAHTEAFF. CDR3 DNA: TGTGCCAGCAGTCGCTCTAGTGCCCACACTGAAGCTTTCTTT.

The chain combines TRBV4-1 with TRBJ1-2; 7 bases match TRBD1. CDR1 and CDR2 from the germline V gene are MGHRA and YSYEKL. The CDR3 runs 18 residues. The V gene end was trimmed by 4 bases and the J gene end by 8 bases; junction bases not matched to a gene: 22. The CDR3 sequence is CASSPQSGLRQGTLGYTF. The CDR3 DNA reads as TGCGCCAGCAGCCCCCAATCCGGCCTCCGACAGGGTACTTTGGGCTACACCTTC.

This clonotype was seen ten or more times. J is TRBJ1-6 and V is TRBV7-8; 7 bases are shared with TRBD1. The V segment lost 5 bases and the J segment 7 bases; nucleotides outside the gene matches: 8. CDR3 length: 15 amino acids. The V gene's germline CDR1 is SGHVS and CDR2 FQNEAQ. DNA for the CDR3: TGTGCCAGCAGCAATAGACAGGGAGGGAATTCACCCCTCCACTTT. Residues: CASSNRQGGNSPLHF. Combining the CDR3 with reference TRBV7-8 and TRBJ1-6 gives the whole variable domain GAGVSQSPRYKVAKRGQDVALRCDPISGHVSLFWYQQALGQGPEFLTYFQNEAQLDKSGLPSDRFFAERPEGSVSTLKIQRTQQEDSAVYLCASSNRQGGNSPLHFGNGTRLTVT.

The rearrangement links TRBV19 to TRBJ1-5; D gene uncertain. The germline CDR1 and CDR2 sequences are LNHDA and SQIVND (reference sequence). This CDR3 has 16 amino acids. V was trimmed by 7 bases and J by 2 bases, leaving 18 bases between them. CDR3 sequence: CASTPPTGEGNQPQHF. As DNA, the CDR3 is TGTGCCAGTACCCCCCCAACCGGTGAGGGCAATCAGCCCCAGCATTTT.

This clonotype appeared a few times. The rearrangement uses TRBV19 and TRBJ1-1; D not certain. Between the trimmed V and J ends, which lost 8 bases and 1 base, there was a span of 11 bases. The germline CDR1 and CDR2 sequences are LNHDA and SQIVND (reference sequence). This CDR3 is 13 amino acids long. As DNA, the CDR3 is TGTGCCAGTGGACCGGCAGGGAACACTGAAGCTTTCTTT. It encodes CASGPAGNTEAFF. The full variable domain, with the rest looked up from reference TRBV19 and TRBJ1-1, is DGGITQSPKYLFRKEGQNVTLSCEQNLNHDAMYWYRQDPGQGLRLIYYSQIVNDFQKGDIAEGYSVSREKKESFPLTVTSAQKNPTAFYLCASGPAGNTEAFFGQGTRLTVV.

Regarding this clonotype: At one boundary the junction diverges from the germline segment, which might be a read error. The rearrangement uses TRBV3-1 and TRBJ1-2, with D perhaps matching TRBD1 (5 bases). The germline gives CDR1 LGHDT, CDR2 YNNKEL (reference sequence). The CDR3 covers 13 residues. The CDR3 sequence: CASSQGDSYGYIF. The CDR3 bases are TGTGCCAGCAGCCAAGGTGACAGTTATGGCTACATCTTC.

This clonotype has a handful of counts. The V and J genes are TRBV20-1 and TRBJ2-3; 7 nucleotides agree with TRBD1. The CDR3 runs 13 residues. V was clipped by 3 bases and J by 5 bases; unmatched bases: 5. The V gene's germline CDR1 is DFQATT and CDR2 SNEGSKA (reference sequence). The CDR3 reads CSASVTGRDTQYF. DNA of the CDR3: TGCAGTGCTAGCGTGACAGGGAGAGATACGCAGTATTTT.

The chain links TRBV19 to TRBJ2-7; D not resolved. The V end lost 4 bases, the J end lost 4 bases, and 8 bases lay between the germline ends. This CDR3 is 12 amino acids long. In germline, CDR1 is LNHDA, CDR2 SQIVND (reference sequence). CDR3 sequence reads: CASSNRNYEQYF. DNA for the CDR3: TGTGCCAGTAGTAACCGGAATTACGAGCAGTACTTC.

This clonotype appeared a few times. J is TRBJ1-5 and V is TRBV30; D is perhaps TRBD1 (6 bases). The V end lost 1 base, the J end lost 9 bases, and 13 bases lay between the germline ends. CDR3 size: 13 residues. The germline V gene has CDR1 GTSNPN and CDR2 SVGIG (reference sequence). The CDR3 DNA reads TGTGCCTGGAGTGAACAGGGTTACTCGCCCCAGCATTTT. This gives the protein CAWSEQGYSPQHF. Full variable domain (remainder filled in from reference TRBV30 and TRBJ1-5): SQTIHQWPATLVQPVGSPLSLECTVEGTSNPNLYWYRQAAGRGLQLLFYSVGIGQISSEVPQNLSASRPQDRQFILSSKKLLLSDSGFYLCAWSEQGYSPQHFGDGTRLSIL.

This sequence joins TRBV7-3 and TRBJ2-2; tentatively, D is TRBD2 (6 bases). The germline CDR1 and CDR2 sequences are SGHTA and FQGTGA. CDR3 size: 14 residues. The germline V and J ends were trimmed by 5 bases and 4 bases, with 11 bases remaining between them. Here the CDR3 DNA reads TGTGCCAGCAGCGCGGGACTTAGCACCGGGGAGCTGTTTTTT. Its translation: CASSAGLSTGELFF. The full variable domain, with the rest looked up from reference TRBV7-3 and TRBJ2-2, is GAGVSQTPSNKVTEKGKYVELRCDPISGHTALYWYRQSLGQGPEFLIYFQGTGAADDSGLPNDRFFAVRPEGSVSTLKIQRTERGDSAVYLCASSAGLSTGELFFGEGSRLTVL.

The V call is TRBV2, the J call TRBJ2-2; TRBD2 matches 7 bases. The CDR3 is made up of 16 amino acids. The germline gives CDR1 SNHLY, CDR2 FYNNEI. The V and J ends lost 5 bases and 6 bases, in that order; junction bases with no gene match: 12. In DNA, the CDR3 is TGTGCCAGCAGTTTGACTAGCAGGAGATTATCCGGGGAGCTGTTTTTT. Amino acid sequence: CASSLTSRRLSGELFF.

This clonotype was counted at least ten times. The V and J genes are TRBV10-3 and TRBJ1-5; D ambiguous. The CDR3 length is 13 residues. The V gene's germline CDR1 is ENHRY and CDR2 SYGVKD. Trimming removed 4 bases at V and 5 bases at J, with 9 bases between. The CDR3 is CAISGELHQPQHF. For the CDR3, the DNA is TGTGCCATCAGTGGTGAACTGCATCAGCCCCAGCATTTT.

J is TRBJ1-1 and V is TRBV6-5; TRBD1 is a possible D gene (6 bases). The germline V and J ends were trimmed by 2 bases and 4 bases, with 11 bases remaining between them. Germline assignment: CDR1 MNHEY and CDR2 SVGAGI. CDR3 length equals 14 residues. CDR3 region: CASSYGGGPTEAFF. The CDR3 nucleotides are TGTGCCAGCAGTTACGGGGGGGGGCCCACTGAAGCTTTCTTT.

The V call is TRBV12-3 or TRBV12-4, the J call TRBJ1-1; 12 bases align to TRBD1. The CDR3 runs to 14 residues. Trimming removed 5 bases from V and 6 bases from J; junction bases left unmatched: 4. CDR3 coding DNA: TGTGCCAGCAGTGGGACAGGGGGCCTACCTGAAGCTTTCTTT. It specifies CASSGTGGLPEAFF.

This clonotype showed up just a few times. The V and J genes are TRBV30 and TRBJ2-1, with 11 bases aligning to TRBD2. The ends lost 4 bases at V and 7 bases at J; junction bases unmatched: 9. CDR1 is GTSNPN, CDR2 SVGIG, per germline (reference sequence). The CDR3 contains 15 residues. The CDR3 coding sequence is TGTGCCTGGACCCTAACTAGCGGGAGAGGGAATGAGCAGTTCTTC. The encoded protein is CAWTLTSGRGNEQFF.

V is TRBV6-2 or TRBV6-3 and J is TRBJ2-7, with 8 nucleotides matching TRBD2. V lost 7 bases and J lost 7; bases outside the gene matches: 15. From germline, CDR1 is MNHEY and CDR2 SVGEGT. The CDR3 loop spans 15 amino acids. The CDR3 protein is CASIPTRGGIKEQYF. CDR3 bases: TGTGCCAGCATCCCCACTCGGGGGGGGATTAAGGAGCAGTACTTC.

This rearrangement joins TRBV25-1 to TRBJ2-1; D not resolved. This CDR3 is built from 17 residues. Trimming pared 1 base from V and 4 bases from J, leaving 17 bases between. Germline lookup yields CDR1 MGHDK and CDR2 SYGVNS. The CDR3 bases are TGTGCCAGCAGTGAATGGTGGGTCCTGGGGTATTACAATGAGCAGTTCTTC. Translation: CASSEWWVLGYYNEQFF.

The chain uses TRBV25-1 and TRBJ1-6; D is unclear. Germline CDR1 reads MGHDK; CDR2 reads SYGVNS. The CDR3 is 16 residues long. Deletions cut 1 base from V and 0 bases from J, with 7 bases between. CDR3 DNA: TGTGCCAGCAGTGAATCCAGTAGCTCCTATAATTCACCCCTCCACTTT. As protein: CASSESSSSYNSPLHF.

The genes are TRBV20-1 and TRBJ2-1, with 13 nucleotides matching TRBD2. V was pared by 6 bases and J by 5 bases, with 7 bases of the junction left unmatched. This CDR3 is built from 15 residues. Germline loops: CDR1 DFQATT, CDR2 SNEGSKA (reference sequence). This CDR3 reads CSAQTSGRIHNEQFF. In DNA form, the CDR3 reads TGCAGTGCGCAGACTAGCGGGAGGATTCACAATGAGCAGTTCTTC.

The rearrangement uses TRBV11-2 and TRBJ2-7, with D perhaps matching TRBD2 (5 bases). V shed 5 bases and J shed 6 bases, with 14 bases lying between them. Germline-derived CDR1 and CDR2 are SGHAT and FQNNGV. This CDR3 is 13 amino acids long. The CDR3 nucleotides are TGTGCCAGCAGCCCGGGGTTTGGCGGCGAGCAGTACTTC. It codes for CASSPGFGGEQYF. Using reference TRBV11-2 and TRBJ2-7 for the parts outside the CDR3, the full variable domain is EAGVAQSPRYKIIEKRQSVAFWCNPISGHATLYWYQQILGQGPKLLIQFQNNGVVDDSQLPKDRFSAERLKGVDSTLKIQPAKLEDSAVYLCASSPGFGGEQYFGPGTRLTVT.

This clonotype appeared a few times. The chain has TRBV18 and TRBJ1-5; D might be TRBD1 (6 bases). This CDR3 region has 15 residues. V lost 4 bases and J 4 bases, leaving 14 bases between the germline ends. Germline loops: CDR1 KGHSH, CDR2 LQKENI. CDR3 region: CASSLGRQENQPQHF. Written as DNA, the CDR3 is TGTGCCAGCTCACTAGGGAGACAGGAAAATCAGCCCCAGCATTTT.

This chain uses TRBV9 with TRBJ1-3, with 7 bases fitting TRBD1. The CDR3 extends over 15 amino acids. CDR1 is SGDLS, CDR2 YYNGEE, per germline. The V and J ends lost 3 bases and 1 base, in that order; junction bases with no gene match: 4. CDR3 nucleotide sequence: TGTGCCAGCAGCGCCTCGACAGGGTCTGGAAACACCATATATTTT. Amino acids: CASSASTGSGNTIYF.

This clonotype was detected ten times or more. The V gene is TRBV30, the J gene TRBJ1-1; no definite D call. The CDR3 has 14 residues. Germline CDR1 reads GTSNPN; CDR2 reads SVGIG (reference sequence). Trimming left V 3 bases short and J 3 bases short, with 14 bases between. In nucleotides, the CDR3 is TGTGCCTGGAGCGCCCTCCGGGTGCACACTGAAGCTTTCTTT. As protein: CAWSALRVHTEAFF.

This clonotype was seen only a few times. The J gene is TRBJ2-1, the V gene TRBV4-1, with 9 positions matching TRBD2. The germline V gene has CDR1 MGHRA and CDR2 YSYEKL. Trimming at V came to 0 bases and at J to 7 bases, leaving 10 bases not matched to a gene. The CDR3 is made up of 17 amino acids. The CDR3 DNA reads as TGCGCCAGCAGCCAAGATAGGGCGGGAGGGCCTTTAAATGAGCAGTTCTTC. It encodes CASSQDRAGGPLNEQFF.